The rows below give T cell receptor beta chains drawn from one sample of a study of CD8+ T cells in alopecia areata. Sequencing was performed with immunoSEQ multiplex PCR; in TCRdb, only in-frame clones are kept and a portion is missing. The table has 140,000 or so clones, roughly 58% seen once. Sequenced input: CD8+ T cells sorted from blood. These receptors all stem from a human donor in good health. Both conserved end residues are part of each CDR3. Each record gives: V gene, D gene, J gene, clone size, CDR3 DNA, CDR3 protein. The D gene is left open where the match is weak. Size values are once, few and many counts, or a class for expanded clones, and some rows have none.

v_gene: TRBV6-5; d_gene: -; j_gene: TRBJ2-1; abundance: -; CDR3nt: TGTGCCAGCAGTTACTCGGGGGAGAGGGATGAGCAGTTCTTC; CDR3aa: CASSYSGERDEQFF
v_gene: TRBV9; d_gene: -; j_gene: TRBJ2-5; abundance: -; CDR3nt: TGTGCCAGCAGCGTAGCTGGGGCCCAAGAGACCCAGTACTTC; CDR3aa: CASSVAGAQETQYF
v_gene: TRBV14; d_gene: -; j_gene: TRBJ2-7; abundance: -; CDR3nt: TGTGCCAGCAGTCGGACTATCTCCTACGAGCAGTACTTC; CDR3aa: CASSRTISYEQYF
v_gene: TRBV2; d_gene: -; j_gene: TRBJ1-5; abundance: many; CDR3nt: TGTGCCAGCAGTGAGAGCTACAGCAATCAGCCCCAGCATTTT; CDR3aa: CASSESYSNQPQHF
v_gene: TRBV27; d_gene: -; j_gene: TRBJ1-5; abundance: once; CDR3nt: TGTGCCAGCGCCCTGGGCCTCAATCAGCCCCAGCATTTT; CDR3aa: CASALGLNQPQHF
v_gene: TRBV19; d_gene: -; j_gene: TRBJ2-2; abundance: -; CDR3nt: TGTGCCAGTAGTATGTGGGTTGTGGATGCCGGGGAGCTGTTTTTT; CDR3aa: CASSMWVVDAGELFF
v_gene: TRBV4-1; d_gene: -; j_gene: TRBJ2-3; abundance: few; CDR3nt: TGCGCCAGCAGCCAAAAGGTGACTAATCCAGATACGCAGTATTTT; CDR3aa: CASSQKVTNPDTQYF
v_gene: TRBV9; d_gene: TRBD2; j_gene: TRBJ2-7; abundance: -; CDR3nt: TGTGCCAGCAGCGTGACTAGCGGTCCCTACGAGCAGTACTTC; CDR3aa: CASSVTSGPYEQYF
v_gene: TRBV6-5; d_gene: -; j_gene: TRBJ2-7; abundance: -; CDR3nt: TGTGCCAGCAGGCAAGAATTATCGCCTTCTTACGAGCAGTACTTC; CDR3aa: CASRQELSPSYEQYF
v_gene: TRBV30; d_gene: TRBD1; j_gene: TRBJ1-1; abundance: -; CDR3nt: TGTGCCTGGAGTGGGCAGGGGGCAGGTGAAGCTTTCTTT; CDR3aa: CAWSGQGAGEAFF
v_gene: TRBV14; d_gene: -; j_gene: TRBJ1-5; abundance: -; CDR3nt: TGTGCCAGCAGCCTCGGGAATCAGCCCCAGCATTTT; CDR3aa: CASSLGNQPQHF
v_gene: TRBV30; d_gene: -; j_gene: TRBJ2-7; abundance: -; CDR3nt: TGTGCCTTCGAGCGGGCCGTGAAGTCCTACGAGCAGTACTTC; CDR3aa: CAFERAVKSYEQYF
v_gene: TRBV9; d_gene: -; j_gene: TRBJ2-5; abundance: -; CDR3nt: TGTGCCAGCAGCGAGGATGAAGAGACCCAGTACTTC; CDR3aa: CASSEDEETQYF
v_gene: TRBV28; d_gene: -; j_gene: TRBJ2-4; abundance: few; CDR3nt: TGTGCCAGCAGTTCCCCCCGGGGAGCCAAAAACATTCAGTACTTC; CDR3aa: CASSSPRGAKNIQYF
v_gene: TRBV2; d_gene: TRBD2; j_gene: TRBJ2-5; abundance: -; CDR3nt: TGTGCCAGCAGTGCCCCGGGGAGCGGGATAGAGACCCAGTACTTC; CDR3aa: CASSAPGSGIETQYF
v_gene: TRBV5-1; d_gene: -; j_gene: TRBJ2-7; abundance: few; CDR3nt: TGCGCCAGCAGCGTGACACCGGGCCCCACGCGAAGCTCCTACGAGCAGTACTTC; CDR3aa: CASSVTPGPTRSSYEQYF
v_gene: TRBV5-1; d_gene: -; j_gene: TRBJ2-2; abundance: -; CDR3nt: TGCGCCAGCAGCGATACAGCCGGGACAAACACCGGGGAGCTGTTTTTT; CDR3aa: CASSDTAGTNTGELFF
v_gene: TRBV13; d_gene: -; j_gene: TRBJ2-7; abundance: few; CDR3nt: TGTGCCAGCAGTTTAAGCTCCTACGAGCAGTACTTC; CDR3aa: CASSLSSYEQYF
v_gene: TRBV27; d_gene: -; j_gene: TRBJ2-1; abundance: -; CDR3nt: TGTGCCAGCACAACTCTAAGCGGGGAGCAGTTCTTC; CDR3aa: CASTTLSGEQFF
v_gene: TRBV4-1; d_gene: -; j_gene: TRBJ2-1; abundance: once; CDR3nt: TGCGCCAGCAGCCCGGTTAGGGGGTCCTACAATGAGCAGTTCTTC; CDR3aa: CASSPVRGSYNEQFF
v_gene: TRBV11-2; d_gene: -; j_gene: TRBJ2-1; abundance: -; CDR3nt: TGTGCCAGCAGCTTGACCCCCAATGAGCAGTTCTTC; CDR3aa: CASSLTPNEQFF
v_gene: TRBV4-1; d_gene: TRBD2; j_gene: TRBJ2-3; abundance: -; CDR3nt: TGCGCCAGCAGCCCTCGGACTAGCGGGAGTAACCCAGATACGCAGTATTTT; CDR3aa: CASSPRTSGSNPDTQYF
v_gene: TRBV29-1; d_gene: -; j_gene: TRBJ2-7; abundance: -; CDR3nt: TGCAGCGTTGTTGAGGGTGGCACCTACGAGCAGTACTTC; CDR3aa: CSVVEGGTYEQYF
v_gene: TRBV5-4; d_gene: TRBD1; j_gene: TRBJ2-7; abundance: once; CDR3nt: TGTGCCAGCAGCCCTCCAAGACAGGGGATAGCGGACGAGCAGTACTTC; CDR3aa: CASSPPRQGIADEQYF
v_gene: TRBV5-6; d_gene: TRBD2; j_gene: TRBJ2-5; abundance: -; CDR3nt: TGTGCCAGCAGCATAGGACTAGCGGGAAATTGGAAGACCCAGTACTTC; CDR3aa: CASSIGLAGNWKTQYF
v_gene: TRBV27; d_gene: -; j_gene: TRBJ2-7; abundance: -; CDR3nt: TGTGCCAGCAGTCACTCGAGTTCCTTCGGCGAGCAGTACTTC; CDR3aa: CASSHSSSFGEQYF
v_gene: TRBV29-1; d_gene: TRBD1; j_gene: TRBJ2-1; abundance: few; CDR3nt: TGCAGCGTTGAAGATTCGGCGGGACAGGGGGTGTACAATGAGCAGTTCTTC; CDR3aa: CSVEDSAGQGVYNEQFF
v_gene: TRBV6-6; d_gene: -; j_gene: TRBJ2-6; abundance: -; CDR3nt: TGTGCCACCGGCCGTGAAAATCCCAACGTCCTGACTTTC; CDR3aa: CATGRENPNVLTF
v_gene: TRBV19; d_gene: TRBD2; j_gene: TRBJ2-1; abundance: -; CDR3nt: TGTGCCAGTAGTACCCCCGGGACTAGCGGGAGGTATGAGCAGTTCTTC; CDR3aa: CASSTPGTSGRYEQFF
v_gene: TRBV28; d_gene: TRBD2; j_gene: TRBJ2-1; abundance: many; CDR3nt: TGTGCCTCCCTGTCCCTAGCGGTTACCACGGGTGAGCAGTTCTTC; CDR3aa: CASLSLAVTTGEQFF
v_gene: TRBV15; d_gene: TRBD1; j_gene: TRBJ1-2; abundance: -; CDR3nt: TGTGCCACCAGCGGGACAGGGAAAGGCTACACCTTC; CDR3aa: CATSGTGKGYTF
v_gene: TRBV5-1; d_gene: -; j_gene: TRBJ1-4; abundance: -; CDR3nt: TGCGCCAGCAGTGAAGGGGTTAAGGAAAAACTGTTTTTT; CDR3aa: CASSEGVKEKLFF
v_gene: TRBV29-1; d_gene: TRBD2; j_gene: TRBJ2-3; abundance: -; CDR3nt: TGCAGCTCGGCGGCGGGAGATACAGATACGCAGTATTTT; CDR3aa: CSSAAGDTDTQYF
v_gene: TRBV29-1; d_gene: -; j_gene: TRBJ2-7; abundance: -; CDR3nt: TGCAGCGTCGCGACCCATTCCGGGGAGGCGGACGAGCAGTACTTC; CDR3aa: CSVATHSGEADEQYF
v_gene: TRBV6-6; d_gene: TRBD2; j_gene: TRBJ2-2; abundance: -; CDR3nt: TGTGCCAGCAGTTCCGGGAGGGCCACCGGGGAGCTGTTTTTT; CDR3aa: CASSSGRATGELFF
v_gene: TRBV29-1; d_gene: -; j_gene: TRBJ2-3; abundance: -; CDR3nt: TGCAGCGTTGATTTCCTGGGTACGCAGTATTTT; CDR3aa: CSVDFLGTQYF
v_gene: TRBV14; d_gene: -; j_gene: TRBJ2-7; abundance: few; CDR3nt: TGTGCCAGCAGCCCCGCCGCCTACTACGAGCAGTACTTC; CDR3aa: CASSPAAYYEQYF
v_gene: TRBV29-1; d_gene: TRBD2; j_gene: TRBJ2-7; abundance: -; CDR3nt: TGCAGCGTGGGGGATCCGGGACTAGCGGATTACGAGCAGTACTTC; CDR3aa: CSVGDPGLADYEQYF
v_gene: TRBV2; d_gene: TRBD1; j_gene: TRBJ2-1; abundance: once; CDR3nt: TGTGCCAGCAGTTCTCCGACAGGGGGGGGCTACAATGAGCAGTTCTTC; CDR3aa: CASSSPTGGGYNEQFF
v_gene: TRBV10-3; d_gene: -; j_gene: TRBJ2-7; abundance: -; CDR3nt: TGTGCCATCAGTGGTAGGGAAGGCGAGCAGTACTTC; CDR3aa: CAISGREGEQYF